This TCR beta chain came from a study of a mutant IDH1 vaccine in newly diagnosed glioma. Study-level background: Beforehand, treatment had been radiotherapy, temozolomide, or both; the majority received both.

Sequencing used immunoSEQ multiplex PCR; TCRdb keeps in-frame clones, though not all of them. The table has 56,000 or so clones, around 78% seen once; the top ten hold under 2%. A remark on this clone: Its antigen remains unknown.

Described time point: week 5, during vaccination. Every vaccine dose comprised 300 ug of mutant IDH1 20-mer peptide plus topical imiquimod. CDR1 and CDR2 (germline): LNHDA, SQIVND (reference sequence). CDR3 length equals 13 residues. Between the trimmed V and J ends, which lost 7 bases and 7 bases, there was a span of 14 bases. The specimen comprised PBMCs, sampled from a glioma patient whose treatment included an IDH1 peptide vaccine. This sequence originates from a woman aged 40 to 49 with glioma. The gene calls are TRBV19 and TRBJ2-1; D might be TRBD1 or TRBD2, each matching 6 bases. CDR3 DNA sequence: TGTGCCAGTACGAGGAGGGGGGCGAATGAGCAGTTCTTC. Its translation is CASTRRGANEQFF.